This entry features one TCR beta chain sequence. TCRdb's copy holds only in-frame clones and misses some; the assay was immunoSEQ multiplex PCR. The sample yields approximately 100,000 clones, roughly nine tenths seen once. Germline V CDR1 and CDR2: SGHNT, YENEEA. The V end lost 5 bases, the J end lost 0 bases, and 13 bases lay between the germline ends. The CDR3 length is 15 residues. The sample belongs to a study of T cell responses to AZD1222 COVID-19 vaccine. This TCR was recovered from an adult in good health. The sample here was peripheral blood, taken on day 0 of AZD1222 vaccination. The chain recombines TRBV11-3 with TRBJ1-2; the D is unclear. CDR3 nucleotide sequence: TGTGCCAGCAGCCCAGGTGGTAGAGCTAACTATGGCTACACCTTC. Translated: CASSPGGRANYGYTF. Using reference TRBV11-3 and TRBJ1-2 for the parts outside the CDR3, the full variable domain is EAGVVQSPRYKIIEKKQPVAFWCNPISGHNTLYWYLQNLGQGPELLIRYENEEAVDDSQLPKDRFSAERLKGVDSTLKIQPAELGDSAVYLCASSPGGRANYGYTFGSGTRLTVV.